This TCR beta chain was sequenced for a study of vaccination and CD4 T cells after COVID-19. Noted treatment: roughly 10-day PBMC culture with coronavirus spike peptide pools or control peptides (ViraFEST assay). The length of the CDR3 is 13 residues. CDR1 and CDR2 (germline): ENHRY, SYGVKD. V lost 4 bases and J lost 6, with 10 bases in between. A few counts support this clonotype. No antigen is known for it. Once obtained from cultured CD4+ T cells, the DNA was sequenced using the Oncomine TCR Beta short-read assay. In TCRdb, the PCR reads were re-called with MiXCR into one record per CDR3 protein. The data hold about 25,000 distinct CDR3 sequences, with around 40% observed a single time.

V gene TRBV10-3 combines with J gene TRBJ1-5, with D hard to call. The specimen was CD4+ T cells from blood, cultured in vitro. The source is a human donor who had recovered from COVID-19. CDR3 coding DNA: TGTGCCATCAGTGGAGAGGGTGGTCAGCCCCAGCATTTT. It translates to CAISGEGGQPQHF.